This TCR beta chain was captured by sequencing in a study of identical twins. Trimming pared 6 bases from V and 5 bases from J, leaving 13 bases between. CDR1 is ENHRY and CDR2 is SYGVKD in the germline V gene. The CDR3 runs to 13 residues. The sample holds a few counts of this clonotype. Addition of a universal primer site occurred through template switching, and cDNA carried unique molecular identifiers. TCRdb passed the 5' RACE reads through MiXCR, listing each CDR3 protein once. The data contain hundreds of thousands of distinct CDR3 sequences, 15% to 20% of them singletons. These data also featured in a second study, about T cells expressing NK-cell markers.

The TCR comes from a young woman in good health. Sequencing used PBMCs. The chain uses TRBV10-3 and TRBJ1-2; possibly TRBD1 for D (5 bases). CDR3 protein: CAIRPDTNYGYTF. CDR3 nucleotides: TGTGCCATCAGGCCGGACACAAATTATGGCTACACCTTC.